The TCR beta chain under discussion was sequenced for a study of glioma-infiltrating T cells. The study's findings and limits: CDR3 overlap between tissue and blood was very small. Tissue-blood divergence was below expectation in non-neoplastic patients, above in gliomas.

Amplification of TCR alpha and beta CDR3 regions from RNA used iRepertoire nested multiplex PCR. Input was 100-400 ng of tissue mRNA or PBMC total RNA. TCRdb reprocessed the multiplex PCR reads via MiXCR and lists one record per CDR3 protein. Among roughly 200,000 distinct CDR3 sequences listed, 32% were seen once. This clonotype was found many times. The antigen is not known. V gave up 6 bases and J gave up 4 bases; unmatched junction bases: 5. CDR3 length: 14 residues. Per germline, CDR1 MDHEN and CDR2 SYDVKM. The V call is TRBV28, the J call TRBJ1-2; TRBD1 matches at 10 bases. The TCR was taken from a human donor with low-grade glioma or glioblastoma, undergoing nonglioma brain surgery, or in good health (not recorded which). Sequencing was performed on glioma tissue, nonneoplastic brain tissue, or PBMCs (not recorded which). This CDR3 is CASRPGQGRYGYTF. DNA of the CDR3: TGTGCCAGCAGACCGGGACAGGGGCGCTATGGCTACACCTTC.